The 4 T cell receptor beta chains below were found in one sample sequenced in a study of blood T cell repertoires in COVID-19. Sequencing used immunoSEQ multiplex PCR; TCRdb keeps in-frame clones, though not all of them. The table shows about 190,000 clones, with about 80% occurring only once. The sequencing input was peripheral blood. These receptors were collected from a young man with active or convalescent COVID-19.

The CDR3 region is CASSERETGELFF. The CDR3 nucleotides read TGTGCCAGCAGTGAAAGAGAGACCGGGGAGCTGTTTTTT. The chain carries TRBV2 and TRBJ2-2, with D unresolved. The CDR3 is made up of 13 amino acids. Per the germline V gene, CDR1 is SNHLY and CDR2 is FYNNEI. With 2 bases removed from V and 5 bases from J, the gap between germline ends came to 6 bases. Based on the CDR3 plus reference TRBV2 and TRBJ2-2, the full variable domain is EPEVTQTPSHQVTQMGQEVILRCVPISNHLYFYWYRQILGQKVEFLVSFYNNEISEKSEIFDDQFSVERPDGSNFTLKIRSTKLEDSAMYFCASSERETGELFFGEGSRLTVL.

The genes are TRBV30 and TRBJ1-6, with D possibly matching TRBD1 (5 bases). CDR3 length: 14 residues. V was clipped by 5 bases and J by 3 bases, with 11 bases between them. In germline, CDR1 is GTSNPN, CDR2 SVGIG (reference sequence). The CDR3 DNA reads as TGTGCCTGGGGTAGACAGTTCTATAATTCACCCCTCCACTTT. Protein sequence: CAWGRQFYNSPLHF.

J is TRBJ2-1 and V is TRBV27; 9 nucleotides align to TRBD2. CDR3 length: 16 residues. The J segment lost 6 bases and the V segment lost 3 bases, leaving 9 bases of the junction unmatched. Germline V lookup: CDR1 MNHEY, CDR2 SMNVEV (reference sequence). In DNA, the CDR3 is TGTGCCAGCAGTTTCCTACTAGCGGGCGGCCTCAATGAGCAGTTCTTC. It encodes CASSFLLAGGLNEQFF.

The rearrangement links TRBV29-1 to TRBJ2-5, with no clear D. V was pared by 3 bases and J by 5 bases, with 7 bases between. In germline, CDR1 is SQVTM, CDR2 ANQGSEA. CDR3 length: 11 amino acids. The CDR3 protein is CSVDPLETQYF. Here the CDR3 DNA reads TGCAGCGTTGATCCTCTGGAGACCCAGTACTTC.